This section outlines one TCR beta chain sequence together with its context. What this receptor recognizes is not known. Per-base qualities were not stored, and no clone one base away is much larger. The data belong to a study of response to subunit inactivated influenza vaccine (dated by TCRdb to the late 2010s). Turning to the overall study: The study used deep quantitative T cell receptor repertoire profiling to track responses to a trivalent subunit inactivated influenza vaccine.

Measured from the cysteine to the phenylalanine, the CDR3 is 17 residues long. The sequence is cut down to CDR3 DNA, 51 bases in frame from base 1. Trimming at the junction amounts to 2 bases on V and 2 bases on J, and the germline ends lie 16 bases apart. CDR1 and CDR2 are drawn from the germline V gene: MNHEY, SVGEGT. The protocol used for the library was RT-PCR. Sequenced using an Illumina HiSeq 2500. TCRdb itself trimmed the public reads at Q25 with fastp, ran MiXCR and retained productive beta chains. Rows merge per CDR3 protein into single entries with the most common DNA and genes. The sample table lists 650,000 or so distinct CDR3 sequences, 13% to 15% of them with a count of one. Roughly 7.6% of the sample comes from the top ten. Beyond this particular receptor, the publication reports: The authors suggested that each seasonal influenza vaccination may recruit only a limited number of new T cells.

The material sequenced was PBMCs from blood, taken 14 to 15 days before vaccination. The chain joins TRBV6-2 or TRBV6-3 to TRBJ2-1, and the D gene may be TRBD2, 5 bases matching. The clonotype comes from a man in his fifties who received an inactivated influenza vaccine. Donor details come from another sample of the same person, matched by shared clones. The sequence in DNA is TGTGCCAGCAGTTACAGGCGGGTCGGCCGAACCTACAATGAGCAGTTCTTC. Its coded protein is CASSYRRVGRTYNEQFF.